This TCR beta chain was captured in a study of shared clonotypes between healthy human individuals. Concerning this clone: Its antigen is as yet unknown.

Whole-study results and caveats: Larger estimated richness was generally recorded for naive subsets relative to memory subsets. All-four-donor shared clonotypes had higher generation probabilities than non-shared clonotypes did.

This CDR3 contains 17 residues. Germline CDR1 and CDR2: SEHNR and FQNEAQ (reference sequence). Deletions cut 5 bases from V and 9 bases from J, with 25 bases between. The run depth of the assay was deep. Sequencing was performed with immunoSEQ multiplex PCR; in TCRdb, only in-frame clones are kept and a portion is missing. Of roughly 700,000 clones listed, 90% are singletons. The chain uses TRBV7-9 and TRBJ2-2; a weak D match, TRBD1 (7 bases). Sequenced material: memory CD8+ T cells from PBMCs. Noted subset: CD45RO+ cells pooled with CCR7-negative TemRA cells. The clonotype was recovered from a man in his late teens or twenties in good health. Some clones in this sample may be carry-over from other donors' samples. DNA of the CDR3: TGTGCCAGCAGCCCCAAAGACAGGGAGGATTTGATCCGGGAGCTGTTTTTT. Its protein is CASSPKDREDLIRELFF.